These T cell receptor beta chains were read from a single sample in a study of metastatic and nonmetastatic thyroid tumors. TCRdb re-processed the PCR reads through MiXCR. In the table there are tens of thousands of clones, roughly a sixth of which are singletons. Sequencing was done on a sample of tumor tissue. These receptors were taken from a female donor with papillary thyroid cancer or a benign thyroid nodule (not recorded which). Some clones in this sample may be carry-over from other donors' samples. CDR3s include the opening cysteine and the closing phenylalanine or tryptophan. The D gene is left open where the match is weak. Clone size is shown for a subset of rows, as once, few, many or a class of expanded clone.

CDR3 protein	CDR3 DNA	clone size	V gene	D gene	J gene
CASSSPGTISYEQYF	TGCGCCAGCAGCAGTCCTGGAACTATCTCCTACGAGCAGTACTTC	few	TRBV5-1	-	TRBJ2-7
CSARDLKAGGYTDTQYF	TGCAGTGCTAGAGACCTAAAGGCCGGGGGGTACACAGATACGCAGTATTTT	many	TRBV20-1	TRBD2	TRBJ2-3
CASSPGLAPDTQYF	TGTGCCAGCAGCCCCGGACTAGCCCCAGATACGCAGTATTTT	many	TRBV3-1	TRBD2	TRBJ2-3
CASSSTSGRAGGELFF	TGTGCCAGCAGCTCGACTAGCGGGAGGGCCGGCGGGGAGCTGTTTTTT	many	TRBV9	TRBD2	TRBJ2-2
CASSSLDRTEQYF	TGTGCCAGCAGCTCACTAGACAGGACCGAGCAGTACTTC	-	TRBV11-3	-	TRBJ2-7
CSARGPNPPLHF	TGCAGTGCTAGAGGACCAAATCCACCCCTCCACTTT	-	TRBV20-1	-	TRBJ1-6
CASSLGGSSGYTF	TGTGCCAGCAGCTTAGGAGGGTCCTCGGGCTACACCTTC	-	TRBV7-2	-	TRBJ1-2
CAWSGGDGQPQHF	TGTGCCTGGAGTGGAGGGGATGGACAGCCCCAGCATTTT	many	TRBV30	-	TRBJ1-5
CASSLRPGRYYEQYF	TGTGCCAGCAGCCTCCGCCCAGGGCGCTACTACGAGCAGTACTTC	many	TRBV6-2/TRBV6-3	-	TRBJ2-7
CASSLERTGGSRDEAFF	TGTGCCAGCAGCTTAGAACGGACAGGGGGGTCTCGGGATGAAGCTTTCTTT	many	TRBV7-8	TRBD1	TRBJ1-1
CASKDRVNQETQYF	TGTGCCAGCAAGGACAGGGTAAACCAAGAGACCCAGTACTTC	many	TRBV2	TRBD1	TRBJ2-5
CASSLSRGHTEAFF	TGTGCCAGCAGTTTATCCAGGGGGCACACTGAAGCTTTCTTT	many	TRBV27	TRBD1	TRBJ1-1
CATSSPRLGNRNQPQHF	TGTGCCACCAGCAGCCCACGTTTGGGTAATAGAAATCAGCCCCAGCATTTT	-	TRBV15	-	TRBJ1-5
CASSFGGGETQYF	TGTGCCAGCAGCTTTGGGGGAGGAGAGACCCAGTACTTC	many	TRBV11-2	-	TRBJ2-5
CASSYVTSGTGTDTQYF	TGTGCCAGTAGTTACGTGACTAGCGGGACGGGCACAGATACGCAGTATTTT	-	TRBV6-2/TRBV6-3	TRBD2	TRBJ2-3
CASNNPGNTIYF	TGTGCCAGCAATAATCCTGGAAACACCATATATTTT	-	TRBV5-4	-	TRBJ1-3
CASSQDNRATEAFF	TGTGCCAGCAGCCAAGATAACAGAGCAACTGAAGCTTTCTTT	many	TRBV14	-	TRBJ1-1
CASRRHGGRSDEQYF	TGTGCCAGCAGACGGCACGGCGGGAGATCCGACGAGCAGTACTTC	many	TRBV28	TRBD2	TRBJ2-7
CASSLEQVARADTQYF	TGCGCCAGCAGCTTGGAACAGGTAGCTAGGGCAGATACGCAGTACTTT	-	TRBV5-1	-	TRBJ2-3
CASSLQFSETSGSGEQYF	TGTGCCAGCAGCTTACAGTTCTCCGAGACTAGCGGGAGTGGAGAGCAGTACTTC	-	TRBV7-6	TRBD2	TRBJ2-7
CSSRVAGTSGIFAETQYF	TGCAGTTCCAGAGTCGCCGGGACTAGCGGGATTTTTGCTGAGACCCAGTACTTC	-	TRBV20-1	TRBD2	TRBJ2-5
CASSDSASTNEKLFF	TGTGCCAGCAGTGATTCGGCTTCAACTAATGAAAAACTGTTTTTT	many	TRBV6-1	-	TRBJ1-4
CASSLQQYFPSNTEAFF	TGTGCCAGCAGCCTACAGCAGTATTTTCCCTCGAACACTGAAGCTTTCTTT	few	TRBV6-2/TRBV6-3	-	TRBJ1-1